This T cell receptor (beta chain) comes out of a study of blood T cell repertoires in COVID-19. The overall study: In each case, the material was cDNA or gDNA derived from T cells, B-cell-depleted T cells, or PBMCs.

The repertoire was sequenced with immunoSEQ multiplex PCR; TCRdb's copy has only in-frame clones and lacks some. The data show around 150,000 clones, about nine tenths seen once. Germline assignment: CDR1 SGHTA and CDR2 FQGNSA. CDR3 size: 15 residues. The ends were cut back, 5 bases at V and 1 base at J, with 14 bases in the middle. This sequence was found in a woman aged 55-70 years with active or convalescent COVID-19. The sample consisted of peripheral blood. The genes are TRBV7-2 and TRBJ2-5, with D possibly TRBD1 on 5 matching bases. CDR3 coding DNA: TGTGCCAGCAGCCCGAACCAGGGATCCCAAGAGACCCAGTACTTC. Encoded protein: CASSPNQGSQETQYF.